This paragraph reports one T cell receptor (beta chain). This clonotype was counted a few times. The antigen this receptor binds is unknown. The record has no base qualities; no much larger clone is one base away. According to the study, the label for this sample's treatment or condition signals: allogeneic hematopoietic cell transplantation with graft depleted of TCRalphabeta T cells and CD19 B cells. TCRalphabeta/CD19-depleted allogeneic hematopoietic cell grafts were given to the transplant recipients, all of whom were children. The library was built by means of PCR. The run used an Illumina HiSeq 2500. Molecular barcoding was employed in the preparation of TCR libraries, with unique molecular identifiers being used to normalize TCRbeta repertoire quantification. TCRdb reprocessed the public reads (quality trimming at Q25 with fastp, clone calling with MiXCR) and kept in-frame beta chains. One record per CDR3 amino acid sequence lists the most common genes and DNA. The sample table holds fewer than 700,000 distinct CDR3 sequences, of which about 21% were seen once. 11% to 15% of the sample rests with the top ten.

This sample was included in a study of T-cell reconstitution after alpha-beta-depleted transplantation in children listed by TCRdb under 2016. For the study in its entirety: T-cell immune reconstitution after TCRalphabeta/CD19-depleted allogeneic hematopoietic cell transplantation in children was quantitatively tracked in the study by means of TCR repertoire profiling.

CDR1 is given as PRHDT and CDR2 as FYEKMQ, both from the germline V gene (reference sequence). Trimming accounts for 6 bases at V and 8 bases at J, while the number of junction bases matched to no gene is 9. Including cysteine and phenylalanine, the CDR3 has 14 amino acids. The sequence is cut down to CDR3 DNA, 42 bases in frame from base 1. What the work shows at the level of the full study, not this receptor alone: The apparently early recovery of alphabetaT-cell counts about two months after transplant reportedly depended on only several hundred rapidly expanded clones that came from non-depleted graft cells. The high TCRbeta diversity at day 60 in some patients was ascribed to recipient T cells and intrathymic progenitors that had survived conditioning. The frequencies of hyperexpanded clones fell over the following months, and after one year, T-cell counts and TCRbeta diversity were mostly attributed to newly produced T cells.

Sequences were derived from PBMCs, mostly from graft donor cells, sampled 360 days after TCRalphabeta/CD19-depleted stem cell transplant. The chain links TRBV13 with TRBJ2-1; 8 bases in the middle match TRBD1. The clonotype was recovered from a boy under two years old who had a stem cell transplant for acute myeloid leukemia, so the T cells may come from the graft donor. The CDR3 amino acid sequence is: CASSLQGGIYEQFF. Read as DNA, the sequence is TGTGCCAGCAGTCTACAGGGGGGAATCTATGAGCAGTTCTTC.